Listed below are T cell receptor beta chains from one sample, sequenced in a study of blood T cell repertoires in COVID-19. Measured with immunoSEQ multiplex PCR; TCRdb has only the in-frame clones, and not every one. This sample has approximately 160,000 clones; about 88% occur once, and the top ten carry roughly 7%. The sequenced sample consisted of PBMCs or T cells enriched from blood (not recorded which). Receptors were obtained from a woman in her 50s who had recovered from COVID-19. CDR3s include the opening cysteine and the closing phenylalanine or tryptophan. A D gene is named only where the DNA matches it firmly. Clone size is not always given. Where it is, it says once, few, many or a class for expanded clones.

size: few; J: TRBJ2-7; D: TRBD1; V: TRBV27; CDR3: CASSFRQGFSYEQYF; DNA: TGTGCCAGCAGTTTTCGACAGGGGTTCTCCTACGAGCAGTACTTC
size: -; J: TRBJ2-7; D: -; V: TRBV28; CDR3: CASRMDTSYEQYF; DNA: TGTGCCAGCAGGATGGACACATCCTACGAGCAGTACTTC
size: -; J: TRBJ1-5; D: TRBD1; V: TRBV7-2; CDR3: CASSLQGAFSQPQHF; DNA: TGTGCCAGCAGCTTACAGGGGGCGTTTTCTCAGCCCCAGCATTTT
size: few; J: TRBJ2-1; D: -; V: TRBV9; CDR3: CASSTSGSRNEQFF; DNA: TGTGCCAGCAGCACATCCGGGAGCCGCAATGAGCAGTTCTTC
size: -; J: TRBJ2-1; D: TRBD2; V: TRBV11-2; CDR3: CASSFRLAGSYNEQFF; DNA: TGTGCCAGCAGCTTTCGCCTAGCGGGATCCTACAATGAGCAGTTCTTC
size: -; J: TRBJ2-5; D: -; V: TRBV30; CDR3: CAWGSVQETQYF; DNA: TGTGCCTGGGGCAGCGTACAAGAGACCCAGTACTTC
size: -; J: TRBJ2-7; D: TRBD2; V: TRBV4-1; CDR3: CASSQGGLAGTRSSYEQYF; DNA: TGCGCCAGCAGCCAAGGGGGACTAGCGGGGACCCGGAGCTCCTACGAGCAGTACTTC
size: -; J: TRBJ2-7; D: -; V: TRBV6-1; CDR3: CASSENRDYEQYF; DNA: TGTGCCAGCAGTGAGAACCGGGACTACGAGCAGTACTTC
size: -; J: TRBJ1-2; D: -; V: TRBV7-9; CDR3: CASSLPIASSLGGVGYTF; DNA: TGTGCCAGCAGCTTACCAATTGCGAGCAGTCTTGGAGGAGTTGGCTACACCTTC
size: -; J: TRBJ2-7; D: TRBD2; V: TRBV2; CDR3: CASSPTSGPSYEQYF; DNA: TGTGCCAGCAGTCCGACTAGCGGCCCATCCTACGAGCAGTACTTC
size: -; J: TRBJ2-3; D: TRBD2; V: TRBV5-4; CDR3: CASSLEAGGALDTQYF; DNA: TGTGCCAGCAGCTTGGAAGCGGGAGGAGCCCTAGATACGCAGTATTTT
size: -; J: TRBJ1-2; D: -; V: TRBV2; CDR3: CASSEQGNYGYTF; DNA: TGTGCCAGCAGTGAACAGGGGAACTATGGCTACACCTTC
size: once; J: TRBJ2-2; D: -; V: TRBV5-4; CDR3: CASSFGLYTGELFF; DNA: TGTGCCAGCAGCTTCGGACTTTACACCGGGGAGCTGTTTTTT
size: -; J: TRBJ1-2; D: -; V: TRBV7-2; CDR3: CASSLAWGGQGYTF; DNA: TGTGCCAGCAGCTTAGCGTGGGGGGGGCAGGGCTACACCTTC
size: -; J: TRBJ2-3; D: TRBD2; V: TRBV29-1; CDR3: CSVGGEGGPTDTQYF; DNA: TGCAGCGTTGGAGGGGAGGGAGGGCCCACAGATACGCAGTATTTT
size: -; J: TRBJ2-5; D: TRBD2; V: TRBV4-1; CDR3: CASSQGSLGGMRETQYF; DNA: TGCGCCAGCAGCCAAGGTAGCCTCGGGGGGATGAGAGAGACCCAGTACTTC
size: -; J: TRBJ1-5; D: -; V: TRBV7-8; CDR3: CASSPLGSDLSNQPQHF; DNA: TGTGCCAGCAGCCCTTTAGGGAGCGATCTTAGCAATCAGCCCCAGCATTTT
size: -; J: TRBJ2-7; D: -; V: TRBV15; CDR3: CATSRDGRGYEQYF; DNA: TGTGCCACCAGCAGAGATGGGAGAGGCTACGAGCAGTACTTC
size: -; J: TRBJ2-3; D: TRBD2; V: TRBV29-1; CDR3: CSVGTSGLTDTQYF; DNA: TGCAGCGTTGGGACTAGCGGCCTCACAGATACGCAGTATTTT
size: -; J: TRBJ2-1; D: -; V: TRBV4-3; CDR3: CASSQDLLYEQFF; DNA: TGCGCCAGCAGCCAAGATCTCCTGTATGAGCAGTTCTTC
size: -; J: TRBJ1-2; D: -; V: TRBV19; CDR3: CASSIALLGGYGYTF; DNA: TGTGCCAGTAGTATTGCGCTACTCGGGGGCTATGGCTACACCTTC
size: -; J: TRBJ2-5; D: TRBD2; V: TRBV19; CDR3: CASSIPGGYQETQYF; DNA: TGTGCCAGTAGTATCCCGGGGGGGTACCAAGAGACCCAGTACTTC
size: -; J: TRBJ2-5; D: -; V: TRBV24-1; CDR3: CATSDPQGGETQYF; DNA: TGTGCCACCAGTGACCCACAGGGCGGGGAGACCCAGTACTTC
size: -; J: TRBJ1-6; D: -; V: TRBV7-8; CDR3: CASSLDRVVNSPLHF; DNA: TGTGCCAGCAGCTTAGACAGGGTAGTTAATTCACCCCTCCACTTT
size: -; J: TRBJ2-7; D: TRBD2; V: TRBV9; CDR3: CASSEGTSGIHEQYF; DNA: TGTGCCAGCAGCGAAGGGACTAGCGGGATCCACGAGCAGTACTTC
size: -; J: TRBJ1-3; D: -; V: TRBV5-1; CDR3: CASSLGAISSGNTIYF; DNA: TGCGCCAGCAGCTTGGGGGCGATTAGCTCTGGAAACACCATATATTTT
size: -; J: TRBJ2-2; D: TRBD2; V: TRBV5-6; CDR3: CASNLAGGTGELFF; DNA: TGTGCCAGCAATCTAGCGGGCGGCACCGGGGAGCTGTTTTTT
size: -; J: TRBJ1-1; D: -; V: TRBV7-8; CDR3: CASSPARAGPEAFF; DNA: TGTGCCAGCAGCCCAGCGAGAGCTGGTCCCGAAGCTTTCTTT
size: -; J: TRBJ2-7; D: TRBD2; V: TRBV7-3; CDR3: CASSNPTSGNEQYF; DNA: TGTGCCAGCAGCAACCCGACTAGCGGGAACGAGCAGTACTTC
size: -; J: TRBJ2-1; D: TRBD2; V: TRBV2; CDR3: CASRMAGVSNEQFF; DNA: TGTGCCAGCAGGATGGCGGGAGTGTCAAATGAGCAGTTCTTC
size: -; J: TRBJ1-2; D: -; V: TRBV4-1; CDR3: CASSQGGRVGYGYTF; DNA: TGCGCCAGCAGCCAAGGAGGCAGGGTCGGCTATGGCTACACCTTC
size: -; J: TRBJ2-5; D: TRBD2; V: TRBV6-2/TRBV6-3; CDR3: CASTPRLGGETQYF; DNA: TGTGCCAGCACCCCAAGGCTCGGGGGGGAGACCCAGTACTTC
size: few; J: TRBJ2-7; D: TRBD2; V: TRBV2; CDR3: CASTRSSGISEQYF; DNA: TGTGCCAGCACACGGTCTAGCGGGATCAGCGAGCAGTACTTC
size: -; J: TRBJ2-2; D: TRBD1; V: TRBV2; CDR3: CAKSSGTGSRGELFF; DNA: TGTGCCAAATCGTCCGGGACAGGGTCTCGTGGGGAGCTGTTTTTT
size: -; J: TRBJ2-3; D: -; V: TRBV18; CDR3: CASSPFPGNTDTQYF; DNA: TGTGCCAGCTCACCATTTCCGGGAAACACAGATACGCAGTATTTT
size: -; J: TRBJ1-2; D: -; V: TRBV18; CDR3: CASSPRQGDGYTF; DNA: TGTGCCAGCTCACCCCGCCAGGGTGATGGCTACACCTTC
size: -; J: TRBJ2-2; D: TRBD1; V: TRBV7-2; CDR3: CASSSTGAGGELFF; DNA: TGTGCCAGCAGTTCGACAGGGGCTGGCGGGGAGCTGTTTTTT
size: -; J: TRBJ1-2; D: TRBD1; V: TRBV30; CDR3: CAWRRDRGLEGGYTF; DNA: TGTGCCTGGAGGCGTGACAGGGGATTAGAAGGTGGCTACACCTTC
size: -; J: TRBJ1-6; D: -; V: TRBV10-2; CDR3: CASSSRTVANSPLHF; DNA: TGCGCCAGCAGTTCCAGGACTGTTGCGAATTCACCCCTCCACTTT
size: few; J: TRBJ2-7; D: TRBD1; V: TRBV6-1; CDR3: CASTSGTGDYEQYF; DNA: TGTGCCAGCACCTCTGGGACAGGGGACTACGAGCAGTACTTC
size: -; J: TRBJ2-7; D: TRBD2; V: TRBV7-8; CDR3: CASSLGLAFYEQYF; DNA: TGTGCCAGCAGCTTGGGACTAGCGTTCTACGAGCAGTACTTC
size: -; J: TRBJ2-7; D: TRBD1; V: TRBV18; CDR3: CASSPPLRGQDEQYF; DNA: TGTGCCAGCTCACCACCCCTCAGGGGGCAGGACGAGCAGTACTTC
size: -; J: TRBJ1-1; D: -; V: TRBV4-1; CDR3: CASSPGEVYNTEAFF; DNA: TGCGCCAGCAGCCCTGGCGAGGTTTATAACACTGAAGCTTTCTTT
size: -; J: TRBJ2-7; D: -; V: TRBV7-6; CDR3: CASSQEGAPSYEQYF; DNA: TGTGCCAGCAGCCAGGAGGGAGCCCCCTCCTACGAGCAGTACTTC